The 11 T cell receptor beta chains given below trace back to one sample, sequenced in a study of cytomegalovirus exposure and HLA in healthy donors. Vbeta (60) and Jbeta (13) primers were used in the PCR. The table came from immunoSEQ multiplex PCR; TCRdb's copy has only in-frame clones and leaves some out. The data show roughly 87,000 clones, about 69% seen once. Sequenced: PBMCs. These receptors were collected from a man in his fifties or sixties in good health and CMV-seronegative.

This chain joins TRBV5-5 and TRBJ1-2, with 8 nucleotides matching TRBD1. Germline-derived CDR1 and CDR2 are SGHKS and YYEKEE (reference sequence). Losses at the gene ends were 1 base for V and 9 bases for J; bases not matched to a gene: 11. This CDR3 has 15 amino acids. The CDR3 loop is CASSLRMNRGYSYTF. The DNA of the CDR3 is TGTGCCAGCAGCTTGAGAATGAACAGGGGGTATAGCTACACCTTC.

The chain employs TRBV7-2 and TRBJ2-5; 11 bases match TRBD2. CDR1 SGHTA and CDR2 FQGNSA come from the germline V gene. The V gene end was trimmed by 5 bases and the J gene end by 5 bases; junction bases not matched to a gene: 4. This CDR3 is 14 amino acids long. CDR3 loop: CASSTGLAGETQYF. The CDR3 DNA reads as TGTGCCAGCAGCACCGGACTAGCGGGCGAGACCCAGTACTTC.

This clone was observed a few times. This chain uses TRBV9 with TRBJ2-7; 9 nucleotides agree with TRBD2. Germline CDR1 is SGDLS and CDR2 is YYNGEE. V lost 4 bases and J lost 0; bases outside the gene matches: 17. The CDR3 spans 19 residues. This chain's CDR3 is CASSSPRGSGGPSSYEQYF. CDR3 bases: TGTGCCAGCAGCTCCCCCCGCGGGAGCGGGGGGCCGAGCTCCTACGAGCAGTACTTC. The entire variable domain, with the rest obtained from reference TRBV9 and TRBJ2-7, is as follows: DSGVTQTPKHLITATGQRVTLRCSPRSGDLSVYWYQQSLDQGLQFLIQYYNGEERAKGNILERFSAQQFPDLHSELNLSSLELGDSALYFCASSSPRGSGGPSSYEQYFGPGTRLTVT.

The V and J genes are TRBV30 and TRBJ2-1; 9 bases map to TRBD1. Germline CDR1 and CDR2: GTSNPN and SVGIG (reference sequence). There are 12 residues in the CDR3. The junction had 6 bases not matched to a gene; V was cut back by 2 bases and J by 13 bases. The CDR3 reads CAWSQQGAGQFF. CDR3 bases: TGTGCCTGGAGTCAACAGGGGGCGGGACAGTTCTTC.

This clone has more than one count but fewer than ten. The rearrangement links TRBV19 to TRBJ1-5; TRBD1 might be the D (5 bases). The germline V and J ends were trimmed by 0 bases and 6 bases, with 12 bases remaining between them. Germline CDR1 and CDR2: LNHDA and SQIVND (reference sequence). The CDR3 has 15 amino acids. CDR3 bases: TGTGCCAGTAGTATAGAGATCAGGGCCCGTCAGCCCCAGCATTTT. Translating gives CASSIEIRARQPQHF.

The V and J genes are TRBV6-6 and TRBJ1-1; D may be TRBD1 (6 bases). Per germline, CDR1 MNHNY and CDR2 SVGAGI (reference sequence). The length of the CDR3 is 14 residues. Trimming removed 8 bases from V and 1 base from J, with 14 bases in between. The CDR3 nucleotides are TGTGCCAGCCGAAGAGGGACATCGAACACTGAAGCTTTCTTT. Its translation: CASRRGTSNTEAFF.

The rearrangement links TRBV6-6 to TRBJ1-1; TRBD1 agrees at 9 bases. CDR1 is MNHNY and CDR2 is SVGAGI in the germline V gene (reference sequence). The CDR3 loop spans 15 amino acids. V was clipped by 7 bases and J by 5 bases; unmatched bases: 11. CDR3 sequence: CASTLPGTGRTEAFF. The CDR3 DNA follows: TGTGCCAGCACCCTACCTGGGACAGGGAGGACTGAAGCTTTCTTT.

As for this clone: The junction and the germline gene differ at one end; a read error may be behind it. This chain joins TRBV7-7 and TRBJ2-2; 8 bases match TRBD1. Germline V gene lookup returns CDR1 SSHAT and CDR2 FNYEAQ (reference sequence). The CDR3 runs 16 residues. CDR3 in DNA: TGTGCTAGCAGCTTAGCAGGGGGCTGGGACACCGGGGAGCTGTTTTTT. Its translation: CASSLAGGWDTGELFF.

The chain employs TRBV5-1 and TRBJ1-5; D possibly corresponds to TRBD1 (5 bases). V dropped 0 bases and J dropped 6 bases, with 10 bases sitting between them. Germline-derived CDR1 and CDR2 are SGHRS and YFSETQ. The CDR3 has 14 amino acids. The CDR3 bases are TGCGCCAGCAGCTTGGACGGGGGAGGTCAGCCCCAGCATTTT. It encodes CASSLDGGGQPQHF.

This rearrangement joins TRBV5-1 to TRBJ2-2; 8 bases line up with TRBD1. The V and J ends lost 2 bases and 8 bases, in that order; junction bases with no gene match: 5. This CDR3 comprises 14 residues. Per germline, CDR1 SGHRS and CDR2 YFSETQ. The CDR3 DNA sequence: TGCGCCAGCAGCTTAGACAGGGGCCGGGGGGAGCTGTTTTTT. Amino acid sequence: CASSLDRGRGELFF.

This chain uses TRBV6-4 with TRBJ2-5, with 11 nucleotides matching TRBD2. Unmatched junction bases numbered 5, after V lost 6 bases and J lost 2 bases. The germline gives CDR1 MRHNA, CDR2 SNTAGT. The CDR3 is 15 amino acids. CDR3 residues: CASSAGTSGQETQYF. In DNA, the CDR3 is TGTGCCAGCAGCGCCGGGACTAGCGGACAAGAGACCCAGTACTTC.